One sample yielded the 30 T cell receptor beta chains listed below, sequenced in a study of OX40 agonist ivuxolimab in advanced cancers. This table comes from immunoSEQ multiplex PCR, and its TCRdb copy is limited to in-frame clones, with some not included. This sample has around 35,000 clones, with roughly 86% found just once. The starting material was CD4+ or CD8+ T cells sorted from blood, obtained in a trial of the OX40 agonist ivuxolimab. These receptors originate from an adult with an advanced solid tumor such as melanoma, head and neck, liver or kidney cancer.

This chain links TRBV9 with TRBJ2-1; 7 bases are a match to TRBD1. V was pared by 5 bases and J by 6 bases, with 5 bases of the junction left unmatched. The CDR3 is 13 residues long. CDR1 and CDR2 (germline): SGDLS, YYNGEE. This CDR3 is CASSTYRGNEQFF. Here the CDR3 DNA reads TGTGCCAGCAGTACTTACAGGGGCAATGAGCAGTTCTTC.

The chain carries TRBV4-3 and TRBJ2-7, with D perhaps TRBD2 (6 bases). Trimming took off 3 bases at V and 2 bases at J, with 11 bases between the two ends. The CDR3 consists of 14 residues. Germline V gene data show CDR1 as LGHNA and CDR2 as YSLEER. The CDR3 bases are TGCGCCAGCAGCCAGGCCAGGGAGGCCTACGAGCAGTACTTC. Protein sequence: CASSQAREAYEQYF.

The chain has TRBV4-3 and TRBJ2-1; weak D call: TRBD1 (5 bases). V was shortened by 0 bases and J by 6 bases, with 15 bases between the two germline ends. Germline CDR1 is LGHNA and CDR2 is YSLEER. The CDR3 loop spans 16 amino acids. The CDR3 DNA reads TGCGCCAGCAGCCAAGATCTAAGTTACCAGGGCAATGAGCAGTTCTTC. Protein sequence: CASSQDLSYQGNEQFF.

This clone was picked up one time. Here the CDR3 reads CASSPGLNSPLHF. DNA of the CDR3: TGTGCCAGCAGTCCCGGACTTAATTCACCCCTCCACTTT. This chain connects TRBV7-6 to TRBJ1-6; no reliable D call. With 6 bases removed from V and 6 bases from J, the gap between germline ends came to 9 bases. Per the germline V gene, CDR1 is SGHVS and CDR2 is FNYEAQ. CDR3 length equals 13 residues.

The table lists this clone with a count of one. The rearrangement joins TRBV7-3 to TRBJ2-4; D is uncertain. V was cut by 2 bases and J by 7 bases, with 3 bases left in between. This CDR3 is built from 11 residues. Germline V gives CDR1 SGHTA, CDR2 FQGTGA. CDR3 loop: CASSLLNIQYF. CDR3 bases: TGTGCCAGCAGCTTACTGAACATTCAGTACTTC.

The V and J genes are TRBV10-3 and TRBJ2-4; either TRBD1 or TRBD2 may fit D (6 bases each). Trimming took 3 bases from V and 4 from J, leaving 10 bases between them. The CDR3 covers 14 residues. From germline, CDR1 is ENHRY and CDR2 SYGVKD. The DNA of the CDR3 is TGTGCCATCAGTGAAACGGGGGCTAAAAACATTCAGTACTTC. Translation gives CAISETGAKNIQYF.

The genes are TRBV19 and TRBJ2-3, with a possible D match to TRBD2 (6 bases). The CDR3 runs 15 residues. V was cut by 5 bases and J by 1 base, with 13 bases left in between. Germline CDR1 and CDR2: LNHDA and SQIVND (reference sequence). The CDR3 loop reads CASSAGTLGTDTQYF. CDR3 in DNA: TGTGCCAGTAGTGCCGGGACTCTTGGCACAGATACGCAGTATTTT.

The rearrangement links TRBV2 to TRBJ2-2, with 8 bases fitting TRBD2. Germline V gene lookup returns CDR1 SNHLY and CDR2 FYNNEI. The V segment lost 8 bases and the J segment 7 bases; nucleotides outside the gene matches: 6. This CDR3 contains 13 residues. In DNA form, the CDR3 reads TGTGCCAGCTCGGGGGCGGGGGGCGGGGAGCTGTTTTTT. Translation gives CASSGAGGGELFF.

V and J are TRBV6-1 and TRBJ2-2; D gene uncertain. CDR1 MNHNS and CDR2 SASEGT come from the germline V gene. Between the trimmed V and J ends, which lost 7 bases and 1 base, there was a span of 10 bases. CDR3 length: 14 residues. CDR3 region: CASNPQKNTGELFF. Here the CDR3 DNA reads TGTGCCAGCAACCCCCAGAAGAACACCGGGGAGCTGTTTTTT.

The CDR3 DNA reads TGCGCCAGCAGCCAAGATGTCAGGAGCTCCTATAATTCACCCCTCCACTTT. Amino acids: CASSQDVRSSYNSPLHF. The chain links TRBV4-1 to TRBJ1-6; D gene ambiguous. CDR1 MGHRA and CDR2 YSYEKL come from the germline V gene. Deletions cut 0 bases from V and 0 bases from J, with 9 bases between. This CDR3 is 17 amino acids long.

The chain links TRBV6-1 to TRBJ1-4; 8 bases align to TRBD1. The V gene's germline CDR1 is MNHNS and CDR2 SASEGT. Germline trimming cut 1 base from V and 7 bases from J; bases unmatched to any gene: 5. This CDR3 is built from 15 residues. CDR3 nucleotide sequence: TGTGCCAGCAGTGAAGGCCAGGGGGCAGGTGAAAAACTGTTTTTT. It translates to CASSEGQGAGEKLFF.

The chain employs TRBV27 and TRBJ2-3, with 7 bases that match TRBD1. V gave up 3 bases and J gave up 4 bases; unmatched junction bases: 16. The CDR3 contains 18 residues. Per germline, CDR1 MNHEY and CDR2 SMNVEV (reference sequence). DNA for the CDR3: TGTGCCAGCAGTTTGGCACCTCCGGGACAGCCAAGGGCAGATACGCAGTATTTT. Protein: CASSLAPPGQPRADTQYF.

The chain carries TRBV4-3 and TRBJ2-7; 16 positions agree with TRBD2. The ends lost 4 bases at V and 5 bases at J; junction bases unmatched: 14. Per the germline V gene, CDR1 is LGHNA and CDR2 is YSLEER. The CDR3 is 19 amino acids. The CDR3: CASSRSPPGTSGGADEQYF. CDR3 DNA: TGCGCCAGCAGCCGCAGCCCCCCGGGGACTAGCGGGGGGGCAGACGAGCAGTACTTC.

This clone was recorded once. The CDR3 spells CASSLGVEAFF. In nucleotides, the CDR3 is TGTGCCAGCAGCCTGGGAGTTGAAGCTTTCTTT. V and J are TRBV11-2 and TRBJ1-1; unclear D gene. The CDR3 is 11 amino acids. Germline V gene lookup returns CDR1 SGHAT and CDR2 FQNNGV. V lost 5 bases to trimming and J lost 7 bases, with 8 bases between them.

The V gene is TRBV5-1, the J gene TRBJ2-7, with a weak D call TRBD1 (5 bases). CDR1 and CDR2 from the germline V gene are SGHRS and YFSETQ. This CDR3 has 15 amino acids. Trimming took off 4 bases at V and 3 bases at J, with 17 bases between the two ends. CDR3 region: CASSIQTGALYEQYF. CDR3 DNA: TGCGCCAGCAGCATCCAAACAGGTGCCCTCTACGAGCAGTACTTC.

This rearrangement joins TRBV29-1 to TRBJ1-1; D is undetermined. Germline-derived CDR1 and CDR2 are SQVTM and ANQGSEA. V lost 8 bases to trimming and J lost 3 bases, with 10 bases between them. This CDR3 is 11 amino acids long. The DNA of the CDR3 is TGCAGCTCCTCTTGGGACACTGAAGCTTTCTTT. As protein: CSSSWDTEAFF.

The CDR3 sequence: CASSPGQGRAEAFF. The CDR3 region has the DNA TGTGCCAGTAGTCCAGGACAGGGAAGGGCTGAAGCTTTCTTT. The chain joins TRBV19 to TRBJ1-1; 8 bases match TRBD1. The ends lost 5 bases at V and 6 bases at J; junction bases unmatched: 8. Germline V gene data show CDR1 as LNHDA and CDR2 as SQIVND (reference sequence). This CDR3 is 14 amino acids long.

The V and J genes are TRBV18 and TRBJ2-2, with TRBD1 as a possible D gene (6 bases). CDR3 length: 16 residues. Germline V gene data show CDR1 as KGHSH and CDR2 as LQKENI. Trimming took off 0 bases at V and 5 bases at J, with 13 bases between the two ends. CDR3: CASSPPGQGGTGELFF. The CDR3 nucleotides are TGTGCCAGCTCACCACCGGGACAAGGTGGTACCGGGGAGCTGTTTTTT.

DNA for the CDR3: TGTGCCAGCAGCGTCGGCCCAGCGGGGAACACCGGGGAGCTGTTTTTT. It yields the protein CASSVGPAGNTGELFF. The chain combines TRBV9 with TRBJ2-2; a possible D gene is TRBD2 (6 bases). The germline V and J ends were trimmed by 2 bases and 1 base, with 12 bases remaining between them. Germline V gives CDR1 SGDLS, CDR2 YYNGEE. The CDR3 extends over 16 amino acids.

This chain joins TRBV7-9 and TRBJ1-6; D is unresolved. Germline CDR1 and CDR2: SEHNR and FQNEAQ (reference sequence). The V end lost 5 bases, the J end lost 0 bases, and 17 bases lay between the germline ends. This CDR3 is 18 amino acids long. The DNA for the CDR3 is TGTGCCAGCAGCCCGGACCGGCTAGGGAGCTCCTATAATTCACCCCTCCACTTT. This gives the protein CASSPDRLGSSYNSPLHF.

This chain links TRBV6-5 with TRBJ1-4, with D possibly being TRBD1 (5 bases). In germline, CDR1 is MNHEY, CDR2 SVGAGI. The V and J ends lost 5 bases and 6 bases respectively, with 13 bases between them. The CDR3 is 14 amino acids. The CDR3 DNA is TGTGCCAGCAGTAGGGGACCGAACCATGAAAAACTGTTTTTT. Translated: CASSRGPNHEKLFF.

This clone was found once. V and J are TRBV4-1 and TRBJ2-2, with D maybe TRBD2 (5 bases). V was clipped by 0 bases and J by 6 bases, with 11 bases between them. In germline, CDR1 is MGHRA, CDR2 YSYEKL. CDR3 length equals 15 residues. The CDR3 nucleotides are TGCGCCAGCAGCCAAGAGTCGAGGGTGGCCGGGGAGCTGTTTTTT. Protein: CASSQESRVAGELFF.

This CDR3 is CASNELPPGLAGGQAKNIQYF. Written as DNA, the CDR3 is TGCGCCAGCAACGAGCTCCCTCCGGGACTAGCGGGGGGCCAAGCCAAAAACATTCAGTACTTC. The chain carries TRBV5-1 and TRBJ2-4; 15 bases match TRBD2. The V gene's germline CDR1 is SGHRS and CDR2 YFSETQ. V was pared by 6 bases and J by 0 bases, with 16 bases of the junction left unmatched. The length of the CDR3 is 21 residues.

The chain joins TRBV4-1 to TRBJ1-5; D is undetermined. Germline V gives CDR1 MGHRA, CDR2 YSYEKL. V lost 1 base and J lost 4, with 5 bases in between. This CDR3 is built from 13 residues. The CDR3 region has the DNA TGCGCCAGCAGCCAAGGGGAGAATCAGCCCCAGCATTTT. Translation: CASSQGENQPQHF.

V and J are TRBV5-1 and TRBJ2-7; D call uncertain. Trimming left V 4 bases short and J 4 bases short, with 9 bases between. Germline V gives CDR1 SGHRS, CDR2 YFSETQ. This CDR3 comprises 12 residues. CDR3 coding DNA: TGCGCCAGCAGCATGACCAGTTACGAGCAGTACTTC. Its translation is CASSMTSYEQYF.

This clone was counted only a few times. The genes are TRBV7-9 and TRBJ2-7; D gene unclear. The CDR3 covers 16 residues. The V gene's germline CDR1 is SEHNR and CDR2 FQNEAQ (reference sequence). V was clipped by 5 bases and J by 2 bases, with 19 bases between them. DNA for the CDR3: TGTGCCAGCAGCCCAGCACGGGTGGAATGGACCTACGAGCAGTACTTC. Protein product: CASSPARVEWTYEQYF.

The chain carries TRBV14 and TRBJ1-4; D is unclear. The CDR3 has 13 residues. CDR1 and CDR2 (germline): SGHDN, FVKESK. The germline V and J ends were trimmed by 4 bases and 4 bases, with 7 bases remaining between them. CDR3 region: CASSPGLNEKLFF. The CDR3 coding sequence is TGTGCCAGCAGCCCGGGCCTTAATGAAAAACTGTTTTTT.

DNA for the CDR3: TGTGCCAGCAGTTTGAGGGGTGGAAACACTGAAGCTTTCTTT. This gives the protein CASSLRGGNTEAFF. The chain is built from TRBV6-5 and TRBJ1-1; TRBD1 might be the D (5 bases). The CDR3 spans 14 residues. The germline V gene has CDR1 MNHEY and CDR2 SVGAGI. The V and J ends lost 4 bases and 2 bases respectively, with 11 bases between them.

This chain uses TRBV12-5 with TRBJ2-3; D is ambiguous. The length of the CDR3 is 18 residues. From germline, CDR1 is LGHNT and CDR2 FRNRAP. V dropped 1 base and J dropped 1 base, with 18 bases sitting between them. The CDR3 spells CASGLGGRPRGGTDTQYF. The CDR3 region has the DNA TGTGCTAGTGGTTTGGGCGGACGACCTAGAGGTGGCACAGATACGCAGTATTTT.

The chain is built from TRBV19 and TRBJ1-2; possibly TRBD1 for D (6 bases). Germline V gives CDR1 LNHDA, CDR2 SQIVND (reference sequence). V was pared by 3 bases and J by 1 base, with 9 bases between. This CDR3 has 14 amino acids. The CDR3 DNA follows: TGTGCCAGTAGTATCGGGGGGCGTAACTATGGCTACACCTTC. This gives the protein CASSIGGRNYGYTF.